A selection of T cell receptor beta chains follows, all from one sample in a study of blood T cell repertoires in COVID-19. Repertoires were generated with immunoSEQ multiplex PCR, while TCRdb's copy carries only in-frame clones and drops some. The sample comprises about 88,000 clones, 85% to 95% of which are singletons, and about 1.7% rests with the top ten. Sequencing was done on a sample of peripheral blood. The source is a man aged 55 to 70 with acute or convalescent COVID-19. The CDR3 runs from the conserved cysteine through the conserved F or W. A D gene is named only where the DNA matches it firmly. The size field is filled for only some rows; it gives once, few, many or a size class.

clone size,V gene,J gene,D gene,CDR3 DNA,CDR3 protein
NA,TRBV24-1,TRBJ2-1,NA,TGTGCCACCAGTGATTTGGACAGCTACAATGAGCAGTTCTTC,CATSDLDSYNEQFF
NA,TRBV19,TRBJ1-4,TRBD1,TGTGCCAGTACCCTAACAGGGGCAACTAATGAAAAACTGTTTTTT,CASTLTGATNEKLFF
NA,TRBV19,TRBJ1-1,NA,TGTGCCAGTAGCCTAGGGGGTGGCACTGAAGCTTTCTTT,CASSLGGGTEAFF
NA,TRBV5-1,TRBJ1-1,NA,TGCGCCAGCAGCTTGGGCAACTTCGGGACTGAAGCTTTCTTT,CASSLGNFGTEAFF
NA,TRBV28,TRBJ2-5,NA,TGTGCCAGCACCGGACAGACCCAAGAGACCCAGTACTTC,CASTGQTQETQYF
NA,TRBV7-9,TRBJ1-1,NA,TGTGCCAGCAGCCCGTCTCACACTGAAGCTTTCTTT,CASSPSHTEAFF
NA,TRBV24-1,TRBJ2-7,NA,TGTGCCACCAGTCCCGGGTCCCTCCTTTTCCACGAGCAGTACTTC,CATSPGSLLFHEQYF
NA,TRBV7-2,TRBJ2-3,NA,TGTGCCAGCAGCTTAGCGGGGGACTCTACCACAGATACGCAGTATTTT,CASSLAGDSTTDTQYF
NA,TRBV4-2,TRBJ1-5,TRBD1,TGTGCCAGCAGCCAAGCACAGGGGAGACTTCAGCCCCAGCATTTT,CASSQAQGRLQPQHF
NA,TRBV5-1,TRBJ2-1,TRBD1,TGCGCCAGCAGCTTGGATGGGACAGGGGACTTCTTC,CASSLDGTGDFF
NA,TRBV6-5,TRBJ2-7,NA,TGTGCCAGCAGCCCGTATGGGGGGAGCTCCTACGAGCAGTACTTC,CASSPYGGSSYEQYF
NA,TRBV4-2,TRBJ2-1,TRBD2,TGTGCCAGCAGCCAAGCACCCGGGAGGGCCGACAATGAGCAGTTCTTC,CASSQAPGRADNEQFF
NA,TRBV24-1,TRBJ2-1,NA,TGTGCCACCAGTGACATGAATGAGCAGTTCTTC,CATSDMNEQFF
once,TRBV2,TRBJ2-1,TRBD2,TGTGCCAGCACGAGACTAGCAAATGACAATGAGCAGTTCTTC,CASTRLANDNEQFF
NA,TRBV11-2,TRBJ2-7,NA,TGTGCCAGCAGCTTAAGAGGAGAGCAGTACTTC,CASSLRGEQYF
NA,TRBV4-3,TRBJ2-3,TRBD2,TGCGCCAGCAGCCCGCGGGCCAGCGGGAGAGGGGCAGATACGCAGTATTTT,CASSPRASGRGADTQYF
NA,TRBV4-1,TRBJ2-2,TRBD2,TGCGCCAGCAGCCAAGAGAAGCGGGATGGTGCCACCGGGGAGCTGTTTTTT,CASSQEKRDGATGELFF
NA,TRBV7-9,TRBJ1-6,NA,TGTGCCAGCAGCCTCGACCGACTTACCAATTCACCCCTCCACTTT,CASSLDRLTNSPLHF
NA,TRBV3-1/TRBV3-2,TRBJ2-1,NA,TGTGCCAGCAGCCGCCCCGCAGGAATCTCCTACAATGAGCAGTTCTTC,CASSRPAGISYNEQFF
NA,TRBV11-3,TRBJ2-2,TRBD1,TGTGCCAGCAGCCCAGGGGGCACCGGGGAGCTGTTTTTT,CASSPGGTGELFF
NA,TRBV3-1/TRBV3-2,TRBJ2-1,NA,TGTGCCAGCAGCCCAGACTCTTGGATAGCGGAGTACAATGAGCAGTTCTTC,CASSPDSWIAEYNEQFF
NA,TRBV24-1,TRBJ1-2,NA,TGTGCCACCAGTGAGGGGGGACCGACTAACTATGGCTACACCTTC,CATSEGGPTNYGYTF
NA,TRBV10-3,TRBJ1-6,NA,TGTGCCATCAGTGAGGGACAAACTAATAATTCACCCCTCCACTTT,CAISEGQTNNSPLHF
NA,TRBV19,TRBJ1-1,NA,TGTGCCAGTAGTATCACGGGGGAAGCTTTCTTT,CASSITGEAFF
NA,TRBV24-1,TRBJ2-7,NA,TGTGCCACCAGTGATCCCGCGGGAACGTCGGGGGAGCAGTACTTC,CATSDPAGTSGEQYF
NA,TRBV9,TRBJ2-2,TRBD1,TGTGCCAGCAGCGCAACCGGGACAGCGAACACCGGGGAGCTGTTTTTT,CASSATGTANTGELFF
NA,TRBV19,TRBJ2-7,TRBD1,TGTGCCAGTAGTATTGGACAGGCCTACGAGCAGTACTTC,CASSIGQAYEQYF
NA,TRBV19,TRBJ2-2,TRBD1,TGTGCCAGTCAGGGACAGCCGAACACCGGGGAGCTGTTTTTT,CASQGQPNTGELFF
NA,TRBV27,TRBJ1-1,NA,TGTGCCAGCAGTCCCTCGGGGACTGAAGCTTTCTTT,CASSPSGTEAFF
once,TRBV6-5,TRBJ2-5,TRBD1,TGTGCCAGCAGCCGACCGGGACAGGGGAAAGAGACCCAGTACTTC,CASSRPGQGKETQYF
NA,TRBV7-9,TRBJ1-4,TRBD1,TGTGCCAGCAGCCCCGTTGGGGGACAGGGGAGCGGAAAACTGTTTTTT,CASSPVGGQGSGKLFF